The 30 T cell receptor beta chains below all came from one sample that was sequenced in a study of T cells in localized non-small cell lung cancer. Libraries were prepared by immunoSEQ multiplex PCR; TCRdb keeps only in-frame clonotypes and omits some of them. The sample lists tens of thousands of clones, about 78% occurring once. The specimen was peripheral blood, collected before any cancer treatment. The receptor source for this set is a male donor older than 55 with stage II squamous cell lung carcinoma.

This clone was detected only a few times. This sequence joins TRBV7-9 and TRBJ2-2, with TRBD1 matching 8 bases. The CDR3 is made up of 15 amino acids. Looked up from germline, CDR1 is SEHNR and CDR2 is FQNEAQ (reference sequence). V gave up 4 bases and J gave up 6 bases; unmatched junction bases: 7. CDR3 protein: CASSWGDRIAGELFF. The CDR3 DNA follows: TGTGCCAGCAGCTGGGGGGACAGGATCGCCGGGGAGCTGTTTTTT. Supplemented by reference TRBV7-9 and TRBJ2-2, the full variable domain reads DTGVSQNPRHKITKRGQNVTFRCDPISEHNRLYWYRQTLGQGPEFLTYFQNEAQLEKSRLLSDRFSAERPKGSFSTLEIQRTEQGDSAMYLCASSWGDRIAGELFFGEGSRLTVL.

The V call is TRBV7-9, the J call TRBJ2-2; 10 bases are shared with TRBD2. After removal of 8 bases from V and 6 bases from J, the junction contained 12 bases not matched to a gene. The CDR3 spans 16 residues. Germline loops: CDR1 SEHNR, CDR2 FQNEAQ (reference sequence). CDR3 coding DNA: TGTGCCAGCTCCCACCCCCGACTAGCGGGTCCCGGGGAGCTGTTTTTT. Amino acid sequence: CASSHPRLAGPGELFF.

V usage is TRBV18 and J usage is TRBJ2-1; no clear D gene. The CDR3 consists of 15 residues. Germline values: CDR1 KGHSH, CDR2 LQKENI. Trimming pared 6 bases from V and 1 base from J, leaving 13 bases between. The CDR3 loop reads CASSLVQSSYNEQFF. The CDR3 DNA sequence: TGTGCCAGCTCTCTCGTTCAGTCGTCCTACAATGAGCAGTTCTTC. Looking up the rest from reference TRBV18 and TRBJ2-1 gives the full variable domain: NAGVMQNPRHLVRRRGQEARLRCSPMKGHSHVYWYRQLPEEGLKFMVYLQKENIIDESGMPKERFSAEFPKEGPSILRIQQVVRGDSAAYFCASSLVQSSYNEQFFGPGTRLTVL.

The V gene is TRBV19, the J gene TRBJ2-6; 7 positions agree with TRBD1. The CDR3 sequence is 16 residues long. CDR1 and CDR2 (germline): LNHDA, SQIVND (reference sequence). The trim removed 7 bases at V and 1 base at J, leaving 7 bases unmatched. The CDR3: CASTRDSTSGANVLTF. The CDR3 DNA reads TGTGCCAGTACTCGGGACAGTACTTCTGGGGCCAACGTCCTGACTTTC.

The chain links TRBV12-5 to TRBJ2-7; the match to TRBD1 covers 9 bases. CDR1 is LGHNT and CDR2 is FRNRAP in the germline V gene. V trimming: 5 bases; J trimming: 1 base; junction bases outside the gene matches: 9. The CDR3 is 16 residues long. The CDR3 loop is CASGPTPGQGSYEQYF. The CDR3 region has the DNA TGTGCTAGTGGTCCTACCCCGGGACAGGGATCCTACGAGCAGTACTTC.

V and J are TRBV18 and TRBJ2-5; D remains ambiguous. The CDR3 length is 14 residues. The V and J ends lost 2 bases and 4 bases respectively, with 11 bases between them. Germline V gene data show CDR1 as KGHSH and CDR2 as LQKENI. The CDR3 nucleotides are TGTGCCAGCTCACCATCAAACGGCGGAGAGACCCAGTACTTC. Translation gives CASSPSNGGETQYF.

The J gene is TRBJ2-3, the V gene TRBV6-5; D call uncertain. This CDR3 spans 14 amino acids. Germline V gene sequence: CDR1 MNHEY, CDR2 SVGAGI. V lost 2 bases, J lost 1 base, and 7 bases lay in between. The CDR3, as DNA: TGTGCCAGCAGTTACAGGGTAGGCACAGATACGCAGTATTTT. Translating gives CASSYRVGTDTQYF.

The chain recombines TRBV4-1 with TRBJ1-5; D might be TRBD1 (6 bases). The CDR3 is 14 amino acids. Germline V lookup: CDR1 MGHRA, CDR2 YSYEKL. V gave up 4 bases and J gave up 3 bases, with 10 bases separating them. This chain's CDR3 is CASSPRGDNQPQHF. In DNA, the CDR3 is TGCGCCAGCAGCCCTAGGGGGGACAATCAGCCCCAGCATTTT.

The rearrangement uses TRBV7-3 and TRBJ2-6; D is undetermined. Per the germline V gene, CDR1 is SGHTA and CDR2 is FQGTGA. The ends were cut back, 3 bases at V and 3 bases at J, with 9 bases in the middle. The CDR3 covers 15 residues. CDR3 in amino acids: CASSFGSGGANVLTF. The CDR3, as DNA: TGTGCCAGCAGCTTCGGATCCGGTGGGGCCAACGTCCTGACTTTC.

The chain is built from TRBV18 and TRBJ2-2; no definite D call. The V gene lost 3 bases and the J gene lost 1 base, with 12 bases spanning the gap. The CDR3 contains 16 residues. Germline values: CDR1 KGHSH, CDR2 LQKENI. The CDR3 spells CASSPLRQQNTGELFF. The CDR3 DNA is TGTGCCAGCTCACCTTTACGGCAGCAGAACACCGGGGAGCTGTTTTTT.

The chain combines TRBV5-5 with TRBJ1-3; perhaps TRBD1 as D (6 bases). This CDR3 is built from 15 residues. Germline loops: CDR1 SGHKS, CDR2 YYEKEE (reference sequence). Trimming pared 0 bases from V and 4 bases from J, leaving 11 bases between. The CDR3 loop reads CASSLDSGAGNTIYF. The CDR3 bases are TGTGCCAGCAGCTTGGATTCAGGGGCCGGAAACACCATATATTTT.

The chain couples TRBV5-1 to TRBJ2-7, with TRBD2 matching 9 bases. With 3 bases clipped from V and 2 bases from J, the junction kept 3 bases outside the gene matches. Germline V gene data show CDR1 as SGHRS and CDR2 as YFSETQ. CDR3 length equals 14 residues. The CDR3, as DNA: TGCGCCAGCAGCTCGAGCGGGGGGCCCTACGAGCAGTACTTC. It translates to CASSSSGGPYEQYF.

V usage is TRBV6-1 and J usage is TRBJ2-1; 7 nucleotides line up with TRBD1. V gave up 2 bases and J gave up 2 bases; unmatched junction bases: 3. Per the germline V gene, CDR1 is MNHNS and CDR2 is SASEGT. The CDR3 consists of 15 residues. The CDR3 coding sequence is TGTGCCAGCAGTGAACCAGGGGGTACCTACAATGAGCAGTTCTTC. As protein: CASSEPGGTYNEQFF.

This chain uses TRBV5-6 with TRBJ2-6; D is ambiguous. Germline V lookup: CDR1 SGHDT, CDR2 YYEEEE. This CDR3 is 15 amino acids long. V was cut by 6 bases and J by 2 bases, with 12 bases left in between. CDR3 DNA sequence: TGTGCCAGCACCTTTCGCAGTCCTGGGGCCAACGTCCTGACTTTC. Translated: CASTFRSPGANVLTF.

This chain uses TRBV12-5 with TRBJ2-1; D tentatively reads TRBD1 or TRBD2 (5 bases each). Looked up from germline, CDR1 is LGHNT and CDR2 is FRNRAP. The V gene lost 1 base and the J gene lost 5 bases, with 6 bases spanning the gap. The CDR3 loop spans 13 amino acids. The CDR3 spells CASGLGGNNEQFF. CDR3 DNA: TGTGCTAGTGGTTTGGGGGGGAACAATGAGCAGTTCTTC.

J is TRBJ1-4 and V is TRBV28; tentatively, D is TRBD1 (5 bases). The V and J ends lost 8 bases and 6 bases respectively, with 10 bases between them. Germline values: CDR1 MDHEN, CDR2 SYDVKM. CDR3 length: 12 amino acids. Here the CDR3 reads CASGDGYEKLFF. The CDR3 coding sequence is TGTGCCAGCGGGGACGGCTATGAAAAACTGTTTTTT. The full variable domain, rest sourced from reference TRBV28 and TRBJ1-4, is DVKVTQSSRYLVKRTGEKVFLECVQDMDHENMFWYRQDPGLGLRLIYFSYDVKMKEKGDIPEGYSVSREKKERFSLILESASTNQTSMYLCASGDGYEKLFFGSGTQLSVL.

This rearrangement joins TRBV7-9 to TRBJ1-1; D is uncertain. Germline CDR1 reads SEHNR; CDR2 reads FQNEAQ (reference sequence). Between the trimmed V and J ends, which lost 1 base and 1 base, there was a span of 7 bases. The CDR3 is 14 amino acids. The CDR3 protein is CASSLGSGNTEAFF. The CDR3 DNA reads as TGTGCCAGCAGCTTAGGTTCTGGGAACACTGAAGCTTTCTTT. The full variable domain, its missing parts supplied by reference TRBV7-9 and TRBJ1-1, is DTGVSQNPRHKITKRGQNVTFRCDPISEHNRLYWYRQTLGQGPEFLTYFQNEAQLEKSRLLSDRFSAERPKGSFSTLEIQRTEQGDSAMYLCASSLGSGNTEAFFGQGTRLTVV.

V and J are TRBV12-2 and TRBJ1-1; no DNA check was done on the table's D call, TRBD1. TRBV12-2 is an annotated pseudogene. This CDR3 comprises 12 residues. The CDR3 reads CASRPISREAFF. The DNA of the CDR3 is TGTGCAAGTCGCCCCATTTCCAGGGAAGCTTTCTTT.

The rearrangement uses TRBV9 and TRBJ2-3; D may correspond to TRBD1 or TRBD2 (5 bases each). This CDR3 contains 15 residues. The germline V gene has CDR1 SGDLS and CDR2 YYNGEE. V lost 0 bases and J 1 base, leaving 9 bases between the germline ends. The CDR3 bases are TGTGCCAGCAGCGTAGTTGGGGGTGGCACAGATACGCAGTATTTT. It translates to CASSVVGGGTDTQYF.

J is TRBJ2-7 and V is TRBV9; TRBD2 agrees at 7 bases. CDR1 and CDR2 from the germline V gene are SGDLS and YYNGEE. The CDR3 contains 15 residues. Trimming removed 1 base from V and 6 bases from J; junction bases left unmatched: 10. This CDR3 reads CASSVQGGDYGEQYF. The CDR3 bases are TGTGCCAGCAGCGTACAGGGCGGGGACTACGGCGAGCAGTACTTC.

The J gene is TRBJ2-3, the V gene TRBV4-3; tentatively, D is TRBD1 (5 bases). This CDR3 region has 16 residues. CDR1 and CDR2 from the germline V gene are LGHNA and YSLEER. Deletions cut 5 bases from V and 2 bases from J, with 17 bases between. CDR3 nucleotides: TGCGCCAGCAGCGCATTTATTAAACAGGACACAGATACGCAGTATTTT. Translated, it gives CASSAFIKQDTDTQYF.

For the CDR3, the DNA is TGTGCCTGGAGTGTACAGACTGAAGCTTTCTTT. Protein sequence: CAWSVQTEAFF. The gene calls are TRBV30 and TRBJ1-1; unclear D gene. Germline V gene lookup returns CDR1 GTSNPN and CDR2 SVGIG (reference sequence). V was pared by 0 bases and J by 5 bases, with 4 bases between. This CDR3 region has 11 residues.

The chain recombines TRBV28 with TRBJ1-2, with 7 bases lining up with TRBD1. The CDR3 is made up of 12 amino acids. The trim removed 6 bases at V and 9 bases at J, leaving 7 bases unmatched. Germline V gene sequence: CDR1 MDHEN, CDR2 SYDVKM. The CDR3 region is CASRSTGDSYTF. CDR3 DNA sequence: TGTGCCAGCAGGTCTACAGGGGATAGCTACACCTTC.

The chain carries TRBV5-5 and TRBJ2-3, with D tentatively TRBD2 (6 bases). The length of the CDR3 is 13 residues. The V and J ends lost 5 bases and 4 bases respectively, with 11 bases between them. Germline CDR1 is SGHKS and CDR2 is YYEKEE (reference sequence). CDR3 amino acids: CASRIERADTQYF. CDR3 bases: TGTGCCAGCAGGATCGAGCGGGCAGATACGCAGTATTTT. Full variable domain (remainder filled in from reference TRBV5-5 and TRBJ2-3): DAGVTQSPTHLIKTRGQQVTLRCSPISGHKSVSWYQQVLGQGPQFIFQYYEKEERGRGNFPDRFSARQFPNYSSELNVNALLLGDSALYLCASRIERADTQYFGPGTRLTVL.

CDR3 protein: CASSEEMGRGGYTF. The CDR3 nucleotides are TGTGCCAGCAGTGAGGAGATGGGGCGGGGTGGCTACACCTTC. This chain joins TRBV2 and TRBJ1-2, with a tentative D call TRBD1 (5 bases). Germline V CDR1 and CDR2: SNHLY, FYNNEI. CDR3 length equals 14 residues. V was pared by 3 bases and J by 7 bases, with 15 bases between.

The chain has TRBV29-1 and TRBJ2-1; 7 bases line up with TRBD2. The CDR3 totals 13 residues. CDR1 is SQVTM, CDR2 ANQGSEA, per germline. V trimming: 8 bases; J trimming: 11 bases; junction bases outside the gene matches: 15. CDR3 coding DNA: TGCAGCTCCCGGTCGGCGGGAGCCGCTCAGCAGTTCTTC. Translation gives CSSRSAGAAQQFF.

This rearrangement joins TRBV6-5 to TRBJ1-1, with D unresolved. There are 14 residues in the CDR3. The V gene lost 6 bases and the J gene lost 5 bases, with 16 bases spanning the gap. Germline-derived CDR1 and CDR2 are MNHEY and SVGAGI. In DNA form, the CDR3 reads TGTGCCAGCAGAGGGTGGGCGGAAGAGACTGAAGCTTTCTTT. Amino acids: CASRGWAEETEAFF.

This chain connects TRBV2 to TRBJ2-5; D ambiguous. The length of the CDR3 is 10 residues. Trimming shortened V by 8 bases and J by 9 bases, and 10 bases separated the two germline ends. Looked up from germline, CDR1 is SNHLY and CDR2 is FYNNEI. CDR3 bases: TGTGCCAGCGACAACGGGTCCCAGTACTTC. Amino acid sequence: CASDNGSQYF. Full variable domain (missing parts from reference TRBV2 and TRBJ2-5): EPEVTQTPSHQVTQMGQEVILRCVPISNHLYFYWYRQILGQKVEFLVSFYNNEISEKSEIFDDQFSVERPDGSNFTLKIRSTKLEDSAMYFCASDNGSQYFGPGTRLLVL.

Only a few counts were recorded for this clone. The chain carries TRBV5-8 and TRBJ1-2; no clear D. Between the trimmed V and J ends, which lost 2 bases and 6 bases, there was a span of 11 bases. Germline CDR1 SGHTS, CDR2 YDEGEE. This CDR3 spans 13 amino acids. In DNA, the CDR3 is TGTGCCAGCAGCTTTACGGGTGCGGATGGCTACACCTTC. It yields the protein CASSFTGADGYTF.

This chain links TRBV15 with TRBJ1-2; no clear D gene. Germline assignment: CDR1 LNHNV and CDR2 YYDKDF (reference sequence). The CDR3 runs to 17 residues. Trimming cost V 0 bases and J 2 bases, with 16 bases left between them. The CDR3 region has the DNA TGTGCCACCAGCAGAGATGGGGTTTCAGGCAGAAACTATGGCTACACCTTC. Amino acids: CATSRDGVSGRNYGYTF.